This T cell receptor (beta chain) stems from a study of tissue T cells after allogeneic stem cell transplantation. Findings and limits, study-wide: Motif-based clustering found tissue-specific repertoire signatures shared across patients, though few clones were shared.

The repertoire was sequenced with immunoSEQ multiplex PCR; TCRdb's copy has only in-frame clones and lacks some. The repertoire holds over a thousand clones, with 50% to 65% as singletons. The CDR3 extends over 16 amino acids. V lost 2 bases and J lost 4; bases outside the gene matches: 6. Remarks on this clone: Antigen: not known. The gene names here belong to mouse. The read falls 1 residue short of the CDR3 end, and the missing part is taken from the germline J gene.

The time point is: mouse harvest day 14 after allogeneic transplant. The graft held 10^6 splenic CD5+ T cells and 10^7 T-cell-depleted bone marrow cells. The chain links TRBV21 to TRBJ2-7; 12 nucleotides match TRBD2. TRBV21 is assigned to the ORF class and has an uncertain function. The sample comprised liver tissue. The TCR was taken from a female BALB/c mouse given C57BL/6 T cells with graft-versus-host disease after an allogeneic hematopoietic cell transplant. CDR3: CASSQSRTGGGYEQYF. The part of the CDR3 DNA that was read is TGTGCTAGCAGTCAAAGCCGGACTGGGGGGGGGTATGAACAGTAC.